This is a list of T cell receptor beta chains from one sample in a study of human T cells and chemical hapten exposure. TCRdb used MiXCR to reprocess the RACE reads, holding one entry per CDR3 protein. The top ten hold 2.1% of the sample, which has 150,000 to 200,000 distinct CDR3 sequences, around a quarter seen once. The starting material was whole blood, obtained in connection with sensitization to the hapten diphenylcyclopropenone (DPC). These receptors were obtained from a young woman with alopecia areata. Some clones in this sample may be carry-over from other donors' samples. CDR3s include the opening cysteine and the closing phenylalanine or tryptophan. D genes are given only for firm matches. Expanded clones get a size class; other rows say once, few or many, or leave the size out.

V gene,J gene,clone size,CDR3 length,D gene,CDR3 protein,CDR3 DNA
TRBV15,TRBJ2-3,NA,16,NA,CATRAEDPKIGDTQYF,TGTGCCACCCGCGCCGAGGACCCCAAGATCGGAGATACGCAGTATTTT
TRBV5-4,TRBJ2-2,NA,16,TRBD2,CVSSLGLAGNTGELFF,TGTGTCAGCAGCTTGGGTCTAGCGGGGAACACCGGGGAGCTGTTTTTT
TRBV20-1,TRBJ2-1,few,16,TRBD2,CSASALSGGLYNEQFF,TGCAGTGCTAGCGCGCTTAGCGGGGGCCTCTACAATGAGCAGTTCTTC
TRBV3-1,TRBJ2-1,NA,12,NA,CASSQAMNEQFF,TGTGCCAGCAGCCAAGCAATGAATGAGCAGTTCTTC
TRBV24-1,TRBJ2-1,NA,13,NA,CATLPSKYNEQFF,TGTGCCACCCTTCCCTCCAAGTACAATGAGCAGTTCTTC
TRBV15,TRBJ2-2,NA,16,TRBD2,CATSKTSGKNTGELFF,TGTGCCACCAGCAAGACTAGCGGGAAAAACACCGGGGAGCTGTTTTTT
TRBV7-9,TRBJ2-1,few,12,NA,CASSLVAENQFF,TGTGCCAGCAGCTTAGTAGCTGAGAATCAGTTCTTC
TRBV5-1,TRBJ2-7,NA,13,NA,CASSFPGQYEQYF,TGCGCCAGCAGCTTTCCCGGGCAATACGAGCAGTACTTC
TRBV11-2,TRBJ1-3,NA,15,NA,CASSFPPSTRNTIYF,TGTGCCAGCAGCTTTCCTCCATCCACACGAAACACCATATATTTT
TRBV29-1,TRBJ2-6,few,14,NA,CSVRTPSGANVLTF,TGCAGCGTTCGTACTCCCTCTGGGGCCAACGTCCTGACTTTC
TRBV29-1,TRBJ2-1,few,14,NA,CSVVGGPLWNEQFF,TGCAGCGTTGTGGGAGGCCCTCTGTGGAATGAGCAGTTCTTC
TRBV10-3,TRBJ2-2,few,13,NA,CAISFPNTGELFF,TGTGCCATCAGTTTTCCAAACACCGGGGAGCTGTTTTTT
TRBV30,TRBJ2-5,NA,10,NA,CAWSGETQYF,TGTGCCTGGAGTGGGGAGACCCAGTACTTC
TRBV9,TRBJ2-6,few,16,TRBD1,CASSALTGTGANVLTF,TGTGCCAGCAGTGCCCTGACAGGGACTGGGGCCAACGTCCTGACTTTC
TRBV12-3/TRBV12-4,TRBJ1-5,NA,14,NA,CASTEGVGLPPQHF,TGTGCCAGCACCGAGGGGGTCGGTCTTCCGCCCCAGCATTTT
TRBV5-5,TRBJ2-6,NA,16,NA,CASSLPFDSGANVLTF,TGTGCCAGCAGCTTGCCCTTTGACTCTGGGGCCAACGTCCTGACTTTC
TRBV10-2,TRBJ1-2,few,14,NA,CASRMGPSNYGYTF,TGCGCCAGCAGAATGGGACCTTCCAACTATGGCTACACCTTC
TRBV10-3,TRBJ2-4,NA,14,NA,CAISEGGDWDIQYF,TGTGCCATCAGTGAAGGCGGAGACTGGGACATTCAGTACTTC
TRBV5-1,TRBJ2-6,few,15,NA,CASSRAELGANVLTF,TGCGCCAGCAGCCGCGCGGAGTTGGGGGCCAACGTCCTGACTTTC
TRBV27,TRBJ1-1,few,14,NA,CASSRPGLFTEAFF,TGTGCCAGCAGTCGGCCAGGTCTTTTCACTGAAGCTTTCTTT
TRBV14,TRBJ2-7,few,16,TRBD2,CASSPDPSGISYEQYF,TGTGCCAGCAGCCCCGACCCTAGCGGGATCTCCTACGAGCAGTACTTC
TRBV6-6,TRBJ2-1,few,14,TRBD1,CASSGQGIGNEQFF,TGTGCCAGCAGCGGACAGGGGATAGGTAATGAGCAGTTCTTC
TRBV29-1,TRBJ2-7,few,14,TRBD2,CSVFSGGSSYEQYF,TGCAGCGTTTTCAGCGGGGGAAGCTCCTACGAGCAGTACTTC
TRBV7-9,TRBJ2-7,NA,12,TRBD2,CASSSGGSLKYF,TGTGCCAGCAGCTCGGGAGGGAGCTTAAAGTACTTC
TRBV24-1,TRBJ2-1,few,15,NA,CATSDAGADYNEQFF,TGTGCCACCAGTGACGCCGGGGCCGACTACAATGAGCAGTTCTTC
TRBV10-3,TRBJ2-1,many,16,TRBD2,CAIRKGLAGDYNEQFF,TGTGCCATCAGGAAGGGACTAGCGGGAGACTACAATGAGCAGTTCTTC
TRBV20-1,TRBJ2-7,few,14,TRBD2,CSADTSGSSYEQYF,TGCAGTGCTGATACTAGCGGGAGCTCCTACGAGCAGTACTTC
TRBV20-1,TRBJ2-7,NA,14,NA,CSARRWGESYEQCF,TGCAGTGCTAGACGATGGGGGGAATCCTACGAGCAGTGCTTC
TRBV2,TRBJ2-7,few,11,NA,CASKTYYEQYF,TGTGCCAGCAAGACTTACTACGAGCAGTACTTC
TRBV7-2,TRBJ2-3,NA,14,NA,CASSPSAYTDTQYF,TGTGCCAGCAGCCCTAGCGCCTACACAGATACGCAGTATTTT
TRBV6-1,TRBJ2-1,NA,16,TRBD2,CASRATLAGVFAEQFF,TGTGCCAGCAGAGCGACTCTAGCGGGGGTGTTTGCCGAGCAGTTCTTC
TRBV9,TRBJ2-2,few,16,TRBD1,CASGTLTGGGTGELFF,TGTGCCAGCGGTACTCTTACAGGGGGCGGTACCGGGGAGCTGTTTTTT
TRBV4-3,TRBJ2-7,NA,16,NA,CASSQERGDTSYEQYF,TGCGCCAGCAGCCAAGAGCGAGGGGACACCTCCTACGAGCAGTACTTC
TRBV29-1,TRBJ2-7,few,20,TRBD2,CSVEGRASGTSGGLLYEQYF,TGCAGCGTTGAAGGTAGGGCCTCCGGGACTAGCGGGGGCCTTCTCTACGAGCAGTACTTC
TRBV10-3,TRBJ1-1,NA,12,TRBD1,CAISDGQDEAFF,TGTGCCATCAGTGACGGACAGGATGAAGCTTTCTTT
TRBV20-1,TRBJ2-7,many,14,NA,CSAHSGTLTYEQYF,TGCAGTGCGCATTCCGGGACATTAACCTACGAGCAGTACTTC
TRBV27,TRBJ2-2,NA,15,NA,CASSLRRDPYGELFF,TGTGCCAGCAGTTTGAGGCGGGATCCATACGGGGAGCTGTTTTTT
TRBV7-6,TRBJ1-5,NA,13,NA,CASSQDNNQPQHF,TGTGCCAGCAGCCAGGACAACAATCAGCCCCAGCATTTT
TRBV27,TRBJ1-1,NA,17,TRBD1,CASSLGIERQGNTEAFF,TGTGCCAGCAGTTTAGGGATTGAAAGACAGGGTAACACTGAAGCTTTCTTT
TRBV6-5,TRBJ2-3,NA,17,NA,CASSSRPRSKGTDTQYF,TGTGCCAGCAGCTCCCGACCTCGATCTAAAGGCACAGATACGCAGTATTTT
TRBV7-2,TRBJ1-2,NA,14,TRBD1,CASSLRRDSYGYTF,TGTGCCAGCAGCTTAAGAAGGGACAGCTATGGCTACACCTTC
TRBV9,TRBJ1-1,few,15,TRBD1,CASSPWDRGDTEAFF,TGTGCCAGCAGCCCATGGGACAGGGGGGACACTGAAGCTTTCTTT
TRBV6-2/TRBV6-3,TRBJ2-1,NA,12,NA,CASSHTSFEQFF,TGTGCCAGCAGCCATACTAGCTTTGAGCAGTTCTTC
TRBV7-2,TRBJ1-5,few,16,TRBD1,CASSLATGGFYQPQHF,TGTGCCAGCAGCTTAGCGACAGGGGGATTTTATCAGCCCCAGCATTTT
TRBV2,TRBJ2-1,NA,10,NA,CASTGFEQFF,TGTGCCAGCACGGGGTTTGAGCAGTTCTTC
TRBV12-3/TRBV12-4,TRBJ2-7,NA,15,TRBD2,CASSLFGGGAYEQYF,TGTGCCAGCAGTTTATTCGGGGGAGGGGCCTACGAGCAGTACTTC
TRBV4-1,TRBJ1-1,NA,14,NA,CASSQVREWTEAFF,TGCGCCAGCAGCCAAGTGCGGGAATGGACTGAAGCTTTCTTT
TRBV12-3/TRBV12-4,TRBJ2-2,NA,14,NA,CASSFGIVTGELFF,TGTGCCAGCAGTTTTGGGATCGTCACCGGGGAGCTGTTTTTT
TRBV15,TRBJ1-3,few,17,NA,CATSRDDVGRAGNTIYF,TGTGCCACCAGCAGAGATGACGTCGGCAGGGCTGGAAACACCATATATTTT
TRBV2,TRBJ2-6,few,14,NA,CASSGTPGANVLTF,TGTGCCAGCAGTGGGACACCCGGGGCCAACGTCCTGACTTTC
TRBV13,TRBJ2-1,NA,13,NA,CASSLGPAREQFF,TGTGCCAGCAGCTTAGGCCCGGCACGTGAGCAGTTCTTC
TRBV2,TRBJ1-1,NA,13,NA,CASSDRLGAEAFF,TGTGCCAGCAGTGACCGTCTCGGGGCTGAAGCTTTCTTT
TRBV4-2,TRBJ1-5,NA,16,TRBD1,CASSQGVGQVNQPQHF,TGTGCCAGCAGCCAAGGTGTGGGACAGGTCAATCAGCCCCAGCATTTT
TRBV3-1,TRBJ2-2,NA,14,NA,CASSLGHLAGELFF,TGTGCCAGCAGCCTGGGGCACCTTGCCGGGGAGCTGTTTTTT
TRBV6-2/TRBV6-3,TRBJ2-3,many,14,TRBD2,CASSSGGATDTQYF,TGTGCCAGCAGTAGCGGGGGGGCCACAGATACGCAGTATTTT
TRBV20-1,TRBJ1-3,NA,11,NA,CSARGGNTIYF,TGCAGTGCTAGAGGCGGAAACACCATATATTTT
TRBV3-1,TRBJ2-5,few,16,NA,CASSAGLLSFQETQYF,TGTGCCAGCAGCGCCGGCCTCCTCTCTTTCCAAGAGACCCAGTACTTC
TRBV27,TRBJ2-7,NA,14,NA,CASSSPIGGQGQYF,TGTGCCAGCAGTTCCCCGATTGGGGGCCAAGGGCAGTACTTC